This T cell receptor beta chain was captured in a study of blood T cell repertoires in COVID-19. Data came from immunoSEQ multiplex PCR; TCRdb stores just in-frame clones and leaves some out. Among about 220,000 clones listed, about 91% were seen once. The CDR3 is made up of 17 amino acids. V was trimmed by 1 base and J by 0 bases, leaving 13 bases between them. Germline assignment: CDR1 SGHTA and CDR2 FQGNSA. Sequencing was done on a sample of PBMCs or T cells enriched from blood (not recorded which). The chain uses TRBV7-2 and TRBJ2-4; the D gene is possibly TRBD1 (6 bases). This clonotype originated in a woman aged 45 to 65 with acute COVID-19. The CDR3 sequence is CASSLGFSGVAKNIQYF. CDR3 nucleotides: TGTGCCAGCAGCTTAGGATTTTCAGGGGTAGCCAAAAACATTCAGTACTTC.